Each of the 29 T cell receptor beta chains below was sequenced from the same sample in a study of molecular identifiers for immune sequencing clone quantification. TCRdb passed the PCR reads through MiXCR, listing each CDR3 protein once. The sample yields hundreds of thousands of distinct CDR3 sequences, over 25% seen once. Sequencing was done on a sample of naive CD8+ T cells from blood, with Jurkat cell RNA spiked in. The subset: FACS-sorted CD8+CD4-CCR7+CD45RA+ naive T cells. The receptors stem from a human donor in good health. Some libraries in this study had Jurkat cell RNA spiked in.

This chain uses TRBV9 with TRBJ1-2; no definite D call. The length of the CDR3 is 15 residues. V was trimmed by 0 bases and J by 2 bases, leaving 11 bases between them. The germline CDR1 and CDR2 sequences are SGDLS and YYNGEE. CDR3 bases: TGTGCCAGCAGCGTAGGAAAGGCGGGGAACTATGGCTACACCTTC. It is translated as CASSVGKAGNYGYTF.

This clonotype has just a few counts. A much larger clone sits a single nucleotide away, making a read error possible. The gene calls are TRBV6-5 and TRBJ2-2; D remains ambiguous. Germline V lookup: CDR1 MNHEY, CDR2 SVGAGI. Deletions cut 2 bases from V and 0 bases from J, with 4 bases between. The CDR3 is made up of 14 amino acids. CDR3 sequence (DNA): TGTGCCAGCAGTTACGGGGCGAACACCGGGGAGCTGTTTTTT. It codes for CASSYGANTGELFF.

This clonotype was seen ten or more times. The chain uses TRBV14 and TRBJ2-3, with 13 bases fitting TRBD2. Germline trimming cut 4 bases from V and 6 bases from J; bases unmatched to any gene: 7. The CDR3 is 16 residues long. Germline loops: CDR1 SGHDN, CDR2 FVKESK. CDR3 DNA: TGTGCCAGCAGCCGAATACTAGCGGGGGGGCCGGATACGCAGTATTTT. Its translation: CASSRILAGGPDTQYF. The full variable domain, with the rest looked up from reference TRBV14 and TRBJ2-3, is EAGVTQFPSHSVIEKGQTVTLRCDPISGHDNLYWYRRVMGKEIKFLLHFVKESKQDESGMPNNRFLAERTGGTYSTLKVQPAELEDSGVYFCASSRILAGGPDTQYFGPGTRLTVL.

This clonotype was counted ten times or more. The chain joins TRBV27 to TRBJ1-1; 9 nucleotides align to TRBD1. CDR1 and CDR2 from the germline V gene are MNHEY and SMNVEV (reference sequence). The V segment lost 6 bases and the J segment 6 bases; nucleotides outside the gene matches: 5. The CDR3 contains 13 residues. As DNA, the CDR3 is TGTGCCAGCAGCCAGACAGGGGGTGCTGAAGCTTTCTTT. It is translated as CASSQTGGAEAFF.

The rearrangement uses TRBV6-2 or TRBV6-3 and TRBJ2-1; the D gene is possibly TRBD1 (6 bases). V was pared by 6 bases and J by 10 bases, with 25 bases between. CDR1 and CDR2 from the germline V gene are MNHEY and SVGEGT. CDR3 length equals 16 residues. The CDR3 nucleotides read TGTGCCAGCAGCGAACAGGGATACCGGCTAGTCCTGGAGCAGTTCTTC. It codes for CASSEQGYRLVLEQFF.

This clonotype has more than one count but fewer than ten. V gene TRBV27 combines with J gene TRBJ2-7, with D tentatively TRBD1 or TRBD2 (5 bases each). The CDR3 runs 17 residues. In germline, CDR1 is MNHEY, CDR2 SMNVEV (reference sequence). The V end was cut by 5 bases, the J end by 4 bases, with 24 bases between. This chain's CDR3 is CASSPIPGTEPSYEQYF. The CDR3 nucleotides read TGTGCCAGCAGTCCAATTCCCGGGACGGAGCCGTCTTACGAGCAGTACTTC.

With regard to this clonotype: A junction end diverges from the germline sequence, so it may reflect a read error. The chain's CDR3 is CASSYSGVPYAQYF. The CDR3 DNA follows: TGTGCCAGCAGTTACTCGGGGGTTCCTTACGCGCAGTACTTC. The chain links TRBV6-2 or TRBV6-3 to TRBJ2-7, with D perhaps assigned TRBD1 or TRBD2 (5 bases each). The germline gives CDR1 MNHEY, CDR2 SVGEGT. The CDR3 runs 14 residues.

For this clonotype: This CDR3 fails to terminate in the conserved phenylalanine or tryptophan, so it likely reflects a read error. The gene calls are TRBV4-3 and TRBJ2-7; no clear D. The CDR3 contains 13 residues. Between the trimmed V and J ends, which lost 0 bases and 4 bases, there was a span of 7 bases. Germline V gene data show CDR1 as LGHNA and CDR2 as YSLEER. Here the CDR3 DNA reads TGCGCCAGCAGCCAAGATCGCCAATACGAGCAGTACCTC. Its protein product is CASSQDRQYEQYL.

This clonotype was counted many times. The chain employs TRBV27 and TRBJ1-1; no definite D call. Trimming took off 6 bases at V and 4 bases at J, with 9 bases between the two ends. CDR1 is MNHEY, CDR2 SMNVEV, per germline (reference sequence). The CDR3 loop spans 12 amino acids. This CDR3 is CASSSGSTEAFF. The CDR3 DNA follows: TGTGCCAGCAGCTCCGGAAGCACTGAAGCTTTCTTT.

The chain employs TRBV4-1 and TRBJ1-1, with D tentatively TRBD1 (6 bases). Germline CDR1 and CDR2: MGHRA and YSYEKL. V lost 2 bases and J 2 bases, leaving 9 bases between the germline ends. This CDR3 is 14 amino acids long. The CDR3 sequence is CASSQTRGNTEAFF. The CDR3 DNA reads TGCGCCAGCAGCCAAACCAGGGGAAACACTGAAGCTTTCTTT.

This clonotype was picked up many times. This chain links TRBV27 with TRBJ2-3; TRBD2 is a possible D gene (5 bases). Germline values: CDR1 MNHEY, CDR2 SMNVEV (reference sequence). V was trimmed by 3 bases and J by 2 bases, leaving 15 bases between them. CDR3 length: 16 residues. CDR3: CASSFLPAALTDTQYF. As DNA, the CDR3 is TGTGCCAGCAGTTTTCTCCCAGCGGCCCTCACAGATACGCAGTATTTT.

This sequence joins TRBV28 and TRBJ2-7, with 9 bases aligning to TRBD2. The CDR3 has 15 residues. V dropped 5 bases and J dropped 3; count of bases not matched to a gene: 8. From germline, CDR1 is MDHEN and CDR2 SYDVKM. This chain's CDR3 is CASSLYGTSFYEQYF. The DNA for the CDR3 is TGTGCCAGCAGTCTCTACGGGACTAGCTTCTACGAGCAGTACTTC. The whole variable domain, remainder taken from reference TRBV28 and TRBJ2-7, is DVKVTQSSRYLVKRTGEKVFLECVQDMDHENMFWYRQDPGLGLRLIYFSYDVKMKEKGDIPEGYSVSREKKERFSLILESASTNQTSMYLCASSLYGTSFYEQYFGPGTRLTVT.

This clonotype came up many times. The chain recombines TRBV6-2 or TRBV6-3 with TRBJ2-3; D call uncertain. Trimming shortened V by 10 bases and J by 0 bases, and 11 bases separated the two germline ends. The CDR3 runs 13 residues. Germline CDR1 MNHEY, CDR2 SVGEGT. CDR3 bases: TGTGCCACGGGCGGTGCTAGCACAGATACGCAGTATTTT. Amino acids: CATGGASTDTQYF.

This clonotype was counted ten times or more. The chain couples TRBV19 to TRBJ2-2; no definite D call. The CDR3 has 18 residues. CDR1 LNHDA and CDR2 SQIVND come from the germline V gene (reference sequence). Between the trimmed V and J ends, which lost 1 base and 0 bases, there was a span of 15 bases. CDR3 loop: CASSIVRSWGSNTGELFF. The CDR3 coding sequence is TGTGCCAGTAGTATAGTGAGGTCATGGGGATCGAACACCGGGGAGCTGTTTTTT.

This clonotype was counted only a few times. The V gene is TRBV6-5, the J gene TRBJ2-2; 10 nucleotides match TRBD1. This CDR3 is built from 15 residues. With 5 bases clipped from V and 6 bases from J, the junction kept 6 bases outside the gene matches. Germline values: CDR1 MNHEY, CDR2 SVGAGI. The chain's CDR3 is CASSVGQGFAGELFF. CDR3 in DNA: TGTGCCAGCAGTGTGGGACAGGGGTTCGCCGGGGAGCTGTTTTTT.

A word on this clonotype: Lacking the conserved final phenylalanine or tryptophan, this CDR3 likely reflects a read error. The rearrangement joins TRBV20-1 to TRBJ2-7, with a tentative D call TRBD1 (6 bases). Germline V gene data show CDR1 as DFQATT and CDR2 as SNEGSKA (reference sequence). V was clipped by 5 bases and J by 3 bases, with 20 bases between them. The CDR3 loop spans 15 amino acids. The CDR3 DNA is TGCAGTGCTCACGATGACAGGACATTGGGCTACGAGCAGTACCTC. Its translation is CSAHDDRTLGYEQYL.

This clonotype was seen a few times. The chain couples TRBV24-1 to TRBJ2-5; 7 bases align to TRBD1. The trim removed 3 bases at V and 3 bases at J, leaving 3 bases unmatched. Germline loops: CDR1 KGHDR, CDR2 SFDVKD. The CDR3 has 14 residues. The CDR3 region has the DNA TGTGCCACCAGTGATACCGGGACAGAAGAGACCCAGTACTTC. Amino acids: CATSDTGTEETQYF.

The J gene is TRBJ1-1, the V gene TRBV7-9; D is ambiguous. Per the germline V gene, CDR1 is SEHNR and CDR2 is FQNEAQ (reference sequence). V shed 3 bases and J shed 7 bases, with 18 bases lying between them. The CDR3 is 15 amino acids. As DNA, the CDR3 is TGTGCCAGCAGCTTGATATTGACGGAAGCCGGTGAAGCTTTCTTT. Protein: CASSLILTEAGEAFF.

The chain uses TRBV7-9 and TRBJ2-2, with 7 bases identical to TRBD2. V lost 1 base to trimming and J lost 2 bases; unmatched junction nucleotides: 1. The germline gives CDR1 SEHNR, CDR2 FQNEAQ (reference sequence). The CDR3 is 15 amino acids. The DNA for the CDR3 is TGTGCCAGCAGCTTAGGACTAGCCAACACCGGGGAGCTGTTTTTT. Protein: CASSLGLANTGELFF.

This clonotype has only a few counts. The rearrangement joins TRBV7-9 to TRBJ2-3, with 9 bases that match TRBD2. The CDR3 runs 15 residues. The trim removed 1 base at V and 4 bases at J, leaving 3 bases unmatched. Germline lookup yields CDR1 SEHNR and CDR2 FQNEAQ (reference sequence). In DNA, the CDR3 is TGTGCCAGCAGCTTAGTGCGGGAGGGGGCAGATACGCAGTATTTT. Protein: CASSLVREGADTQYF.

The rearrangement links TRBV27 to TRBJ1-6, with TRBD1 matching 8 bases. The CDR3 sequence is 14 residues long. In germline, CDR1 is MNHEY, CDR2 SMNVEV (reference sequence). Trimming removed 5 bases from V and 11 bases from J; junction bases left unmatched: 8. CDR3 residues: CASSPGQGSPPLHF. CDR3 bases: TGTGCCAGCAGTCCTGGACAGGGCTCTCCACCCCTCCACTTT.

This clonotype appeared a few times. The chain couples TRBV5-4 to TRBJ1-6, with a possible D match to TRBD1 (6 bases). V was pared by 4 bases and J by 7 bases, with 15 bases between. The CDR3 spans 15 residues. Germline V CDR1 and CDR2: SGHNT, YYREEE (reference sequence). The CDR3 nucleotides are TGTGCCAGCAGCAGGTCGGACAGACTGAATTCACCCCTCCACTTT. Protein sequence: CASSRSDRLNSPLHF.

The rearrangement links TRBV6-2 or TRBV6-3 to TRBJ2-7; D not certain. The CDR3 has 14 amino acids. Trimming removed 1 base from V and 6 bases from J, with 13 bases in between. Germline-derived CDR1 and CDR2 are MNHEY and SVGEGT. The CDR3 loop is CASSYFPPPSEQYF. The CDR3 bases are TGTGCCAGCAGTTACTTCCCACCACCTTCCGAGCAGTACTTC.

The CDR3 sequence: CASSCSGLEYEQYF. For the CDR3, the DNA is TGTGCCAGCAGTTGCTCGGGACTCGAGTACGAGCAGTACTTC. The chain carries TRBV6-5 and TRBJ2-7; possibly TRBD2 for D (6 bases). Germline-derived CDR1 and CDR2 are MNHEY and SVGAGI. V lost 4 bases and J lost 4, with 14 bases in between. The CDR3 has 14 amino acids.

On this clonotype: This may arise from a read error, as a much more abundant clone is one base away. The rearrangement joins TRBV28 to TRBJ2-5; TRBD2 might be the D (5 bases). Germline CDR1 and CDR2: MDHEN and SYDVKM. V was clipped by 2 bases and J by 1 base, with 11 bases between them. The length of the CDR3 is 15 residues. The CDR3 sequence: CASSLGVRVQETQYF. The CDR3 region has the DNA TGTGCCAGCAGTTTAGGCGTGAGGGTCCAAGAGACCCAGTACTTC.

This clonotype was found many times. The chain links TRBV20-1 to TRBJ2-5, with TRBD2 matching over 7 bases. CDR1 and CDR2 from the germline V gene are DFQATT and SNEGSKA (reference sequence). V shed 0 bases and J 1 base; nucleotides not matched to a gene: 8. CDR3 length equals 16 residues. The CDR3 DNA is TGCAGTGCTAGAGATTTCGCGCTAGCGGTCCAAGAGACCCAGTACTTC. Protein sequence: CSARDFALAVQETQYF.

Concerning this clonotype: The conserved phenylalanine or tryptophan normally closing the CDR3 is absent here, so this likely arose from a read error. As DNA, the CDR3 is TGTGCCAGCAGTTACCCGGGAGGCAATCAGCCCCAGCATTCT. It is translated as CASSYPGGNQPQHS. The chain links TRBV6-6 to TRBJ1-5; D gene ambiguous. From germline, CDR1 is MNHNY and CDR2 SVGAGI (reference sequence). The CDR3 sequence is 14 residues long. V gave up 2 bases and J gave up 2 bases, with 7 bases separating them.

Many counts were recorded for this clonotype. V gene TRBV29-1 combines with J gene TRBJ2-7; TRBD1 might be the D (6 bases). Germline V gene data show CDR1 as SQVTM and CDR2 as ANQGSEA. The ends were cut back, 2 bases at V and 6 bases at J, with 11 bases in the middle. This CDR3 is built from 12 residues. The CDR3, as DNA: TGCAGCGTTGAAAGGGGGTTGAGCGAGCAGTACTTC. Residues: CSVERGLSEQYF.

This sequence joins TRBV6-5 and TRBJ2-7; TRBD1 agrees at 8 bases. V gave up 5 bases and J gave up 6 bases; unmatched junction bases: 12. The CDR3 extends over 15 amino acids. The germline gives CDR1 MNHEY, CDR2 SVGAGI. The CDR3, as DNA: TGTGCCAGCAGTCGTGAACAGGGACAGGACCGCGAGCAGTACTTC. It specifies CASSREQGQDREQYF.